These 18 T cell receptor beta chains share one sample of origin, sequenced in a study of blood T cell repertoires in COVID-19. Using immunoSEQ multiplex PCR, the repertoire was profiled, and TCRdb retains in-frame clones only, with some absent. The sample holds about 220,000 clones, around 84% seen once. Source material: peripheral blood. The origin of the receptors is a man under 40 with active or convalescent COVID-19.

J is TRBJ1-2 and V is TRBV28; the D is unclear. V was trimmed by 10 bases and J by 5 bases, leaving 11 bases between them. There are 11 residues in the CDR3. The V gene's germline CDR1 is MDHEN and CDR2 SYDVKM. DNA for the CDR3: TGTGCCATCCGAGAGTTATATGGCTACACCTTC. Protein sequence: CAIRELYGYTF.

The chain combines TRBV30 with TRBJ1-1; D unclear. V was cut by 3 bases and J by 6 bases, with 8 bases left in between. This CDR3 region has 11 residues. Per germline, CDR1 GTSNPN and CDR2 SVGIG (reference sequence). CDR3 bases: TGTGCCTGGAGCTTAACGGCTGAAGCTTTCTTT. Its translation: CAWSLTAEAFF.

This sequence joins TRBV9 and TRBJ1-5, with D possibly matching TRBD1 (6 bases). The V and J ends lost 0 bases and 1 base respectively, with 8 bases between them. The CDR3 length is 15 residues. Germline CDR1 and CDR2: SGDLS and YYNGEE. Written as DNA, the CDR3 is TGTGCCAGCAGCGTAGAGGGGACAAGCAATCAGCCCCAGCATTTT. This gives the protein CASSVEGTSNQPQHF.

CDR3 sequence reads: CASMAEAASNEQFF. The CDR3 DNA reads as TGTGCCAGCATGGCGGAGGCGGCTTCCAATGAGCAGTTCTTC. The chain employs TRBV7-2 and TRBJ2-1; possible D gene TRBD2, 5 bases. Germline V gives CDR1 SGHTA, CDR2 FQGNSA. Trimming cost V 7 bases and J 6 bases, with 16 bases left between them. The CDR3 extends over 14 amino acids.

The DNA for the CDR3 is TGTGCCAGCAGCTCCCGGTTGGAAGAGACCCAGTACTTC. It yields the protein CASSSRLEETQYF. V usage is TRBV7-2 and J usage is TRBJ2-5, with unresolved D. The CDR3 consists of 13 residues. Trimming left V 4 bases short and J 3 bases short, with 9 bases between. Germline assignment: CDR1 SGHTA and CDR2 FQGNSA.

The CDR3 DNA reads TGTGCCAGCAGCCCCGGGACAGGGGGCTTCTATGGCTACACCTTC. Translated, it gives CASSPGTGGFYGYTF. The chain couples TRBV28 to TRBJ1-2; 12 bases line up with TRBD1. V lost 6 bases to trimming and J lost 4 bases; unmatched junction nucleotides: 6. Per the germline V gene, CDR1 is MDHEN and CDR2 is SYDVKM. This CDR3 contains 15 residues.

The chain couples TRBV19 to TRBJ2-3; D uncertain. The CDR3 covers 11 residues. The germline V gene has CDR1 LNHDA and CDR2 SQIVND (reference sequence). With 3 bases removed from V and 6 bases from J, the gap between germline ends came to 4 bases. The CDR3 here is CASSISDTQYF. CDR3 bases: TGTGCCAGTAGTATCTCGGATACGCAGTATTTT.

This chain uses TRBV28 with TRBJ1-4; 12 bases fit TRBD1. The V segment lost 4 bases and the J segment 9 bases; nucleotides outside the gene matches: 9. The length of the CDR3 is 16 residues. Germline-derived CDR1 and CDR2 are MDHEN and SYDVKM. CDR3 region: CASSSPGQGARKKLFF. DNA for the CDR3: TGTGCCAGCAGTTCTCCGGGACAGGGGGCTAGGAAAAAACTGTTTTTT.

J is TRBJ2-6 and V is TRBV7-3; 10 bases agree with TRBD1. Trimming took 5 bases from V and 2 from J; bases not matched to a gene: 3. Germline assignment: CDR1 SGHTA and CDR2 FQGTGA. The CDR3 is 16 residues long. CDR3 in DNA: TGTGCCAGCAGCCGAGGACAGGGGGCTGGGGCCAACGTCCTGACTTTC. This sequence encodes CASSRGQGAGANVLTF.

The chain joins TRBV27 to TRBJ1-2; 7 bases fit TRBD1. This CDR3 spans 15 amino acids. Germline loops: CDR1 MNHEY, CDR2 SMNVEV (reference sequence). J lost 6 bases, V lost 0 bases, and 7 bases had no gene match. The CDR3 is CASSLSPGGRDGYTF. The CDR3 nucleotides are TGTGCCAGCAGTTTATCACCAGGGGGAAGAGATGGCTACACCTTC.

The gene calls are TRBV7-2 and TRBJ1-5; D is perhaps TRBD1 (6 bases). The germline V and J ends were trimmed by 4 bases and 0 bases, with 13 bases remaining between them. The CDR3 consists of 16 residues. Germline loops: CDR1 SGHTA, CDR2 FQGNSA. CDR3 sequence: CASSSQGTTSNQPQHF. In DNA form, the CDR3 reads TGTGCCAGCAGCTCCCAGGGGACCACTAGCAATCAGCCCCAGCATTTT. Full variable domain (missing parts from reference TRBV7-2 and TRBJ1-5): GAGVSQSPSNKVTEKGKDVELRCDPISGHTALYWYRQSLGQGLEFLIYFQGNSAPDKSGLPSDRFSAERTGGSVSTLTIQRTQQEDSAVYLCASSSQGTTSNQPQHFGDGTRLSIL.

The chain joins TRBV5-8 to TRBJ2-2, with D possibly being TRBD1 (6 bases). CDR3 size: 17 residues. Looked up from germline, CDR1 is SGHTS and CDR2 is YDEGEE. Trimming took off 6 bases at V and 0 bases at J, with 18 bases between the two ends. The CDR3 loop reads CASKDLGQFANTGELFF. The CDR3 DNA sequence: TGTGCCAGCAAGGATCTAGGACAGTTCGCGAACACCGGGGAGCTGTTTTTT.

The chain links TRBV6-5 to TRBJ1-1; 9 positions match TRBD1. In germline, CDR1 is MNHEY, CDR2 SVGAGI. The CDR3 spans 14 residues. V lost 10 bases, J lost 0 bases, and 6 bases stayed unmatched. In DNA, the CDR3 is TGTGCCACCGGGACAGGGAATATGAACACTGAAGCTTTCTTT. Translation gives CATGTGNMNTEAFF.

The chain carries TRBV24-1 and TRBJ2-1, with 7 nucleotides matching TRBD2. V shed 3 bases, J shed 4 bases, and the junction held 8 bases outside the gene matches. The CDR3 extends over 16 amino acids. Germline lookup yields CDR1 KGHDR and CDR2 SFDVKD. The CDR3 DNA follows: TGTGCCACCAGTGATCCCCAGACTAGCCCGTACAATGAGCAGTTCTTC. This sequence encodes CATSDPQTSPYNEQFF.

This sequence joins TRBV4-3 and TRBJ2-7; 8 bases align to TRBD2. Germline loops: CDR1 LGHNA, CDR2 YSLEER. This CDR3 has 15 amino acids. V was pared by 5 bases and J by 1 base, with 7 bases of the junction left unmatched. This chain's CDR3 is CASSTQRGPSYEQYF. CDR3 in DNA: TGCGCCAGCAGCACTCAGCGGGGGCCATCCTACGAGCAGTACTTC.

This clone was recorded only once. The chain uses TRBV5-6 and TRBJ1-1; TRBD1 agrees at 7 bases. The CDR3 has 14 residues. From germline, CDR1 is SGHDT and CDR2 YYEEEE. V shed 4 bases, J shed 3 bases, and the junction held 6 bases outside the gene matches. The CDR3, as DNA: TGTGCCAGCAGCGCGCAGGGGGGATACACTGAAGCTTTCTTT. It translates to CASSAQGGYTEAFF.

The chain employs TRBV11-3 and TRBJ2-1; possibly TRBD2 for D (6 bases). The CDR3 is made up of 16 amino acids. The V gene's germline CDR1 is SGHNT and CDR2 YENEEA. V lost 1 base, J lost 1 base, and 11 bases lay in between. The CDR3 DNA reads TGTGCCAGCAGCTTAGTCGTCGCGGGGTCCTACAATGAGCAGTTCTTC. Residues: CASSLVVAGSYNEQFF.

This clone showed up just a few times. J is TRBJ1-1 and V is TRBV11-2; 9 positions agree with TRBD1. The ends lost 6 bases at V and 6 bases at J; junction bases unmatched: 8. Germline V lookup: CDR1 SGHAT, CDR2 FQNNGV. This CDR3 is built from 14 residues. The CDR3 DNA follows: TGTGCCAGCAGGCTCGGGGACAGGGTCTCTGAAGCTTTCTTT. This sequence encodes CASRLGDRVSEAFF. The whole variable domain, filled in from reference TRBV11-2 and TRBJ1-1, reads EAGVAQSPRYKIIEKRQSVAFWCNPISGHATLYWYQQILGQGPKLLIQFQNNGVVDDSQLPKDRFSAERLKGVDSTLKIQPAKLEDSAVYLCASRLGDRVSEAFFGQGTRLTVV.